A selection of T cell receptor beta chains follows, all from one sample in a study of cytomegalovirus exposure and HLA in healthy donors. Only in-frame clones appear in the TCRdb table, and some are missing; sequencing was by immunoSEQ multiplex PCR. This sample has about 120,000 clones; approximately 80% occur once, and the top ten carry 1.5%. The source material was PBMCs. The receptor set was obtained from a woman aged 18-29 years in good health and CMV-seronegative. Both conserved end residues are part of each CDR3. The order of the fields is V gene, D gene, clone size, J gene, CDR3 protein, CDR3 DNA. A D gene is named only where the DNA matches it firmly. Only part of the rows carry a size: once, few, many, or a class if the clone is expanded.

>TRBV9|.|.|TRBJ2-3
CASSGRTSTDTQYF
TGTGCCAGCAGCGGTCGGACTAGCACAGATACGCAGTATTTT
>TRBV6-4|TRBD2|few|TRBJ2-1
CASSPGEGTYNEQFF
TGTGCCAGCAGCCCCGGGGAGGGTACTTACAATGAGCAGTTCTTC
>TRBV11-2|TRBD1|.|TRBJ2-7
CASGLDRGSPYEQYF
TGTGCCAGCGGATTAGACAGGGGTTCCCCCTACGAGCAGTACTTC
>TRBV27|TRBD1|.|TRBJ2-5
CASSLWDRVQQYF
TGTGCCAGCAGTTTATGGGACAGGGTGCAGCAGTACTTC
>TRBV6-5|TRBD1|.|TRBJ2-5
CASSWGQLQETQYF
TGTGCCAGCAGTTGGGGACAGCTTCAAGAGACCCAGTACTTC
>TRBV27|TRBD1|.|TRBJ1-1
CASSVKTGVSTEAFF
TGTGCCAGCAGTGTTAAGACAGGGGTGAGCACTGAAGCTTTCTTT
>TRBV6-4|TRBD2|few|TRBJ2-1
CASSDLPGTSSNEQFF
TGTGCCAGCAGTGACCTCCCCGGGACTAGTAGCAATGAGCAGTTCTTC
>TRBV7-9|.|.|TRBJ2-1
CASSTAPGNEQFF
TGTGCCAGCAGCACAGCCCCGGGGAATGAGCAGTTCTTC
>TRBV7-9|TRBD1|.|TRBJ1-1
CSSSPGPDRGVAEAFF
TGTTCCAGCAGCCCCGGACCAGACAGGGGGGTTGCTGAAGCTTTCTTT
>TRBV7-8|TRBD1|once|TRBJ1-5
CASSPGQGAGSNQPQHF
TGTGCCAGCAGCCCTGGCCAGGGGGCTGGGAGCAATCAGCCCCAGCATTTT
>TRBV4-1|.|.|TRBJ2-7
CASSQSPSASSYEQYF
TGCGCCAGCAGCCAATCACCTAGCGCTAGCTCCTACGAGCAGTACTTC
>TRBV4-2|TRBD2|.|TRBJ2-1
CASSQAGLARGNEQFF
TGTGCCAGCAGCCAAGCGGGACTAGCGAGGGGCAATGAGCAGTTCTTC
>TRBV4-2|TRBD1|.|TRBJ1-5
CASSQGTGHNQPQHF
TGTGCCAGCAGCCAAGGGACAGGACACAATCAGCCCCAGCATTTT
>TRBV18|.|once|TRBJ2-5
CASSPYGETQYF
TGTGCCAGCTCACCATACGGGGAGACCCAGTACTTC
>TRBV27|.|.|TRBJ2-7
CASSSGQSYEQYF
TGTGCCAGCAGTTCGGGACAATCCTACGAGCAGTACTTC
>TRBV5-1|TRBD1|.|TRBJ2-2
CASSLDRGLSGELFF
TGCGCCAGCAGCCTCGACAGGGGGCTGAGCGGGGAGCTGTTTTTT
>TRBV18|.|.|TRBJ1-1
CASSPQGSRNTEAFF
TGTGCCAGCTCACCTCAGGGCAGTCGGAACACTGAAGCTTTCTTT
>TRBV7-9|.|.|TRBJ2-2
CASSSPLGGHANTGELFF
TGTGCCAGCAGCTCACCACTTGGAGGGCACGCGAACACCGGGGAGCTGTTTTTT
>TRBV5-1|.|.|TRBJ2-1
CASSPTPKRSSYNEQFF
TGCGCCAGCAGCCCCACGCCTAAGCGGAGCTCCTACAATGAGCAGTTCTTC
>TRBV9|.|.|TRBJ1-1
CASSVRNSRQGSEAFF
TGTGCCAGCAGCGTAAGGAACAGCCGTCAGGGTTCTGAAGCTTTCTTT
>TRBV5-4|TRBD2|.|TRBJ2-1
CASSLEATSGRNEQFF
TGTGCCAGCAGCTTGGAGGCGACTAGCGGGCGAAATGAGCAGTTCTTC
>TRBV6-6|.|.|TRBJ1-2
CASSYSEGPYGYTF
TGTGCCAGCAGTTACTCGGAGGGGCCATATGGCTACACCTTC
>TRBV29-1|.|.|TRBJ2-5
CSVGAETQYF
TGCAGCGTTGGGGCCGAGACCCAGTACTTC
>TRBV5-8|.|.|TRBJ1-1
CASSLNPGEGNTEAFF
TGTGCCAGCAGCTTAAACCCTGGGGAGGGGAACACTGAAGCTTTCTTT
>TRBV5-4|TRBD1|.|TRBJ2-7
CASSGTGSHEQYF
TGTGCCAGCTCCGGGACAGGGTCCCACGAGCAGTACTTC